The next 25 T cell receptor beta chains were all read from a single sample in a study of T cell clones after liver transplantation. Some clones are missing from TCRdb's copy, which holds only in-frame ones; the method was immunoSEQ multiplex PCR. The sample holds over 8,500 clones; 71% are singletons and the top ten take about a quarter. The source was CD4+ T cells from blood, collected about 31 months after liver transplant. These receptors all stem from a human patient who received a liver transplant. Some T cells may originate from the graft donor.

The V call is TRBV28, the J call TRBJ2-1, with 11 bases aligning to TRBD2. The trim removed 6 bases at V and 9 bases at J, leaving 10 bases unmatched. Germline CDR1 and CDR2: MDHEN and SYDVKM. The CDR3 loop spans 15 amino acids. The CDR3, as DNA: TGTGCCAGCAGAACTCTAACTAGCGGGAGTGGTGAGCAGTTCTTC. Translation gives CASRTLTSGSGEQFF.

V gene TRBV5-5 combines with J gene TRBJ2-1; TRBD2 agrees at 10 bases. With V trimmed by 1 base and J by 7 bases, 2 bases remained unmatched. Germline CDR1 is SGHKS and CDR2 is YYEKEE (reference sequence). CDR3 length: 14 residues. The CDR3 nucleotides are TGTGCCAGCAGCTTGCCGGGACTAGCGAATGAGCAGTTCTTC. It translates to CASSLPGLANEQFF.

This chain joins TRBV5-4 and TRBJ2-2, with 10 bases that match TRBD1. This CDR3 has 14 residues. With 5 bases clipped from V and 6 bases from J, the junction kept 4 bases outside the gene matches. Germline V CDR1 and CDR2: SGHNT, YYREEE (reference sequence). CDR3 in amino acids: CASSRDRGPGELFF. The CDR3 DNA reads as TGTGCCAGCAGTCGGGACAGGGGCCCCGGGGAGCTGTTTTTT.

The rearrangement uses TRBV19 and TRBJ1-1; D might be TRBD1 (5 bases). CDR3 length: 13 amino acids. V was pared by 6 bases and J by 5 bases, with 13 bases between. Germline assignment: CDR1 LNHDA and CDR2 SQIVND (reference sequence). CDR3 bases: TGTGCCAGTAGGCCCGGGGCGAGTACTGAAGCTTTCTTT. It is translated as CASRPGASTEAFF.

The table lists this clone with a few counts. The rearrangement uses TRBV7-9 and TRBJ2-1, with no clear D. V lost 1 base and J 6 bases, leaving 10 bases between the germline ends. Germline values: CDR1 SEHNR, CDR2 FQNEAQ (reference sequence). The CDR3 covers 14 residues. The CDR3 is CASSLGHPLNEQFF. The CDR3 DNA reads as TGTGCCAGCAGCTTAGGTCATCCCCTCAATGAGCAGTTCTTC.

This clone was observed a few times. Here the CDR3 DNA reads TGTGCCAGCAGCTTATTTGGTCTAGCGGGAGGGCCTTCCTACGAGCAGTACGTC. Translating gives CASSLFGLAGGPSYEQYV. The J gene is TRBJ2-7, the V gene TRBV7-2; 12 nucleotides agree with TRBD2. J was trimmed by 1 base and V by 2 bases; bases with no gene match: 9. The CDR3 is 18 residues long. Germline lookup yields CDR1 SGHTA and CDR2 FQGNSA.

The chain is built from TRBV11-3 and TRBJ2-3, with D maybe TRBD2 (6 bases). Germline assignment: CDR1 SGHNT and CDR2 YENEEA. V was cut by 1 base and J by 5 bases, with 13 bases left in between. The CDR3 sequence is 15 residues long. CDR3 in amino acids: CASSLVGRYRDTQYF. In nucleotides, the CDR3 is TGTGCCAGCAGCTTAGTCGGGAGATATAGAGATACGCAGTATTTT.

The CDR3 spells CASSDSGYEQYF. The CDR3 nucleotides are TGTGCCAGCAGTGATTCGGGTTACGAGCAGTACTTC. The chain combines TRBV2 with TRBJ2-7; unclear D gene. V lost 3 bases and J lost 4, with 7 bases in between. This CDR3 is 12 amino acids long. Germline CDR1 and CDR2: SNHLY and FYNNEI.

The CDR3: CASSSRKTSYNEQFF. CDR3 DNA sequence: TGTGCCAGCAGCTCCAGGAAAACCTCCTACAATGAGCAGTTCTTC. The gene calls are TRBV7-9 and TRBJ2-1; no definite D call. CDR1 and CDR2 (germline): SEHNR, FQNEAQ (reference sequence). The CDR3 loop spans 15 amino acids. Trimming stripped 4 bases from V and 0 bases from J, with 10 bases between.

The chain's CDR3 is CASSIQTSGRNEQFF. The CDR3 DNA reads TGTGCCAGTAGTATTCAGACTAGCGGCCGGAATGAGCAGTTCTTC. J is TRBJ2-1 and V is TRBV19; 9 bases match TRBD2. Germline V gives CDR1 LNHDA, CDR2 SQIVND (reference sequence). The V gene end was trimmed by 3 bases and the J gene end by 7 bases; junction bases not matched to a gene: 7. This CDR3 has 15 amino acids.

This chain connects TRBV28 to TRBJ2-7; 9 bases match TRBD1. The CDR3 is 15 residues long. Germline V gene data show CDR1 as MDHEN and CDR2 as SYDVKM. After removal of 5 bases from V and 6 bases from J, the junction contained 11 bases not matched to a gene. For the CDR3, the DNA is TGTGCCAGCAGTATAAGCGGACAGGGGCACCTCGAGCAGTACGTC. This encodes CASSISGQGHLEQYV.

The chain uses TRBV18 and TRBJ2-5; 12 bases align to TRBD2. The trim removed 2 bases at V and 5 bases at J, leaving 3 bases unmatched. The CDR3 length is 15 residues. Germline CDR1 reads KGHSH; CDR2 reads LQKENI. CDR3 DNA: TGTGCCAGCTCACCATCCGGACTAGCGGGGGAGACCCAGTACTTC. It is translated as CASSPSGLAGETQYF.

The chain recombines TRBV11-2 with TRBJ2-1, with 12 bases fitting TRBD2. Looked up from germline, CDR1 is SGHAT and CDR2 is FQNNGV. J was trimmed by 15 bases and V by 5 bases; bases with no gene match: 5. The CDR3 totals 12 residues. As DNA, the CDR3 is TGTGCCAGCAGCCTCTGGACTAGCGGGACGTTCTTC. Its protein product is CASSLWTSGTFF.

The V gene is TRBV19, the J gene TRBJ2-7, with D perhaps TRBD1 or TRBD2 (5 bases each). The CDR3 has 14 amino acids. V was clipped by 5 bases and J by 0 bases, with 11 bases between them. CDR1 is LNHDA, CDR2 SQIVND, per germline (reference sequence). The CDR3 nucleotides are TGTGCCAGTAGTCCCCCTGGGGGCTCCTACGAGCAGTACTTC. This translates into CASSPPGGSYEQYF.

This rearrangement joins TRBV11-2 to TRBJ2-6, with 7 positions matching TRBD1. CDR1 and CDR2 (germline): SGHAT, FQNNGV. V lost 2 bases, J lost 4 bases, and 11 bases stayed unmatched. This CDR3 contains 18 residues. CDR3 loop: CASSLSGLTGTGANVLTF. The CDR3 bases are TGTGCCAGCAGCTTATCGGGCTTGACAGGGACCGGGGCCAACGTCCTGACTTTC.

For this clone: Other DNA variants within this sample encode the same CDR3. V and J are TRBV19 and TRBJ2-7; D gene uncertain. V lost 1 base and J 6 bases, leaving 10 bases between the germline ends. CDR3 length: 13 residues. Germline V lookup: CDR1 LNHDA, CDR2 SQIVND (reference sequence). Here the CDR3 reads CASSIALGSEQYV. The DNA for the CDR3 is TGTGCCAGTAGTATAGCCTTAGGAAGCGAGCAGTACGTC.

This clone was counted a single time. V gene TRBV2 combines with J gene TRBJ2-5, with 15 bases fitting TRBD2. Unmatched junction bases numbered 11, after V lost 4 bases and J lost 5 bases. The germline gives CDR1 SNHLY, CDR2 FYNNEI. CDR3 size: 18 residues. The CDR3 spells CASSGTSGGAGDLETQYF. The CDR3 DNA reads as TGTGCCAGCAGTGGGACTAGCGGGGGGGCCGGCGATTTGGAGACCCAGTACTTC.

This rearrangement joins TRBV11-3 to TRBJ2-1; D remains ambiguous. CDR1 and CDR2 from the germline V gene are SGHNT and YENEEA. This CDR3 has 17 amino acids. V shed 2 bases and J shed 1 base, with 15 bases lying between them. For the CDR3, the DNA is TGTGCCAGCAGCTTAAATCCCTATACCGAGTCCTACAATGAGCAGTTCTTC. As protein: CASSLNPYTESYNEQFF.

The chain is built from TRBV11-2 and TRBJ2-1, with D tentatively TRBD2 (6 bases). This CDR3 comprises 13 residues. Germline V gene lookup returns CDR1 SGHAT and CDR2 FQNNGV. Trimming took off 1 base at V and 8 bases at J, with 9 bases between the two ends. The CDR3 DNA reads as TGTGCCAGCAGCTTAGTTGGAGGGTATGAGCAGTTCTTC. This gives the protein CASSLVGGYEQFF.

This clone was recorded a few times. The CDR3 loop is CASSIGGQGAEAFF. Written as DNA, the CDR3 is TGTGCCAGTAGTATCGGCGGACAGGGGGCTGAAGCTTTCTTT. J is TRBJ1-1 and V is TRBV19; TRBD1 matches 10 bases. Germline CDR1 is LNHDA and CDR2 is SQIVND (reference sequence). V lost 3 bases and J lost 6; bases outside the gene matches: 4. This CDR3 spans 14 amino acids.

The CDR3 sequence is CASSSTLGTEFYNSPLHF. CDR3 DNA sequence: TGTGCCAGCAGCTCTACTTTGGGGACGGAATTTTATAATTCACCCCTCCACTTT. The chain uses TRBV7-9 and TRBJ1-6; tentative D call: TRBD1 (5 bases). Germline V lookup: CDR1 SEHNR, CDR2 FQNEAQ (reference sequence). The CDR3 spans 18 residues. V shed 4 bases and J shed 4 bases, with 20 bases lying between them.

This chain links TRBV19 with TRBJ2-1; the match to TRBD2 covers 9 bases. Germline assignment: CDR1 LNHDA and CDR2 SQIVND (reference sequence). V lost 2 bases to trimming and J lost 4 bases; unmatched junction nucleotides: 9. This CDR3 comprises 17 residues. The CDR3 region has the DNA TGTGCCAGTAGTATAATGGCTAGCGGGGACCCGTACAATGAGCAGTTCTTC. Its protein product is CASSIMASGDPYNEQFF.

This chain links TRBV2 with TRBJ2-2; 12 nucleotides align to TRBD2. The trim removed 4 bases at V and 7 bases at J, leaving 10 bases unmatched. The germline V gene has CDR1 SNHLY and CDR2 FYNNEI. The CDR3 is made up of 17 amino acids. The CDR3 nucleotides are TGTGCCAGCAGTGCACCTAGCGGGGGGGCCGTTAACGGGGAGCTGTTTTTT. It encodes CASSAPSGGAVNGELFF.

This chain connects TRBV27 to TRBJ2-5; D is possibly TRBD2 (6 bases). Trimming took 3 bases from V and 1 from J, leaving 9 bases between them. This CDR3 region has 14 residues. Germline V CDR1 and CDR2: MNHEY, SMNVEV (reference sequence). For the CDR3, the DNA is TGTGCCAGCAGTTTGGCCGGGGGCCAAGAGACCCAGTACTTC. As protein: CASSLAGGQETQYF.

This chain connects TRBV5-6 to TRBJ2-7; TRBD1 matches at 10 bases. Per the germline V gene, CDR1 is SGHDT and CDR2 is YYEEEE. V lost 3 bases, J lost 6 bases, and 3 bases stayed unmatched. The CDR3 runs 13 residues. This chain's CDR3 is CASSSTGGGEQYV. The CDR3 nucleotides are TGTGCCAGCAGCTCGACAGGGGGCGGCGAGCAGTACGTC.